This T cell receptor (beta chain) originates from a study of tumor and adjacent non-tumor tissue in lung cancer. Study-level points and caveats: In normal lung, the top 100 clones were significantly more dominant than in tumor.

The CDR3 is 12 residues long. V was pared by 8 bases and J by 9 bases, with 8 bases of the junction left unmatched. CDR1 and CDR2 from the germline V gene are SQVTM and ANQGSEA. This sample's RNA came from whole unsorted tissue. Distant lung tissue was collected more than 3 cm away from the tumor edge. This clonotype has just a few counts. Its antigen remains unknown. This sequence may be a read error, since a much larger clone differs from it by one base. TCRbeta libraries were built with three rounds of nested PCR, modified from ARM-PCR. TCRdb recomputed calls from the multiplex PCR reads with MiXCR, one row per CDR3 protein. The data show roughly 43,000 distinct CDR3 sequences, with 60% seen just once and roughly 42% held by the top ten.

Sequencing input: distant non-tumor lung tissue. This clonotype was obtained from a man aged 50-60 years with non-small cell lung cancer. This sequence joins TRBV29-1 and TRBJ2-1; 9 bases align to TRBD1. Here the CDR3 reads CSIGTGIPEQFF. The CDR3 nucleotides read TGCAGCATCGGGACAGGGATTCCTGAGCAGTTCTTC.